The TCR beta chain under discussion was sequenced for a study of cytomegalovirus exposure and HLA in healthy donors. The PCR employed 60 Vbeta primers together with 13 Jbeta primers. Sequencing was performed with immunoSEQ multiplex PCR; in TCRdb, only in-frame clones are kept and a portion is missing. This table lists some 75,000 clones. The CDR3 runs to 13 residues. The V gene's germline CDR1 is SGHRS and CDR2 YFSETQ. V trimming: 5 bases; J trimming: 5 bases; junction bases outside the gene matches: 7. Study results and limitations: Links to common viral pathogens appeared, in a later analysis, for several of the most significant clusters. Later analysis placed DRB1 highest and HLA-C lowest in TCR association rates, which differed by HLA locus. From TCR beta sequences, most subjects' HLA-A and HLA-B alleles were reportedly predicted accurately. The presence/absence work took it that sequencing depth was about the same across donors.

Concerning this clone itself: Antigen: not known.

The chain employs TRBV5-1 and TRBJ2-7, with 7 bases fitting TRBD1. This clonotype was obtained from a boy younger than 18 in good health and CMV-seronegative. Source material: PBMCs. The CDR3 protein is CASSYTGVDEQYF. CDR3 sequence (DNA): TGCGCCAGCAGTTATACAGGGGTGGACGAGCAGTACTTC.